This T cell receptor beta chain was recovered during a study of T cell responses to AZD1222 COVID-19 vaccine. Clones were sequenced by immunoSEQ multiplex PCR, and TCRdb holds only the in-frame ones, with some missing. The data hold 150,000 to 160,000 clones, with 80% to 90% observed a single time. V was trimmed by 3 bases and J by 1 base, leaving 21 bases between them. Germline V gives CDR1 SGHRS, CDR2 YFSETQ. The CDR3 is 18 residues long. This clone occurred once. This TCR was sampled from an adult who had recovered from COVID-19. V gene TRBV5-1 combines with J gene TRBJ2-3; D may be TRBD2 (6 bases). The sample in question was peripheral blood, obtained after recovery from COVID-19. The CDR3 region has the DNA TGCGCCAGCAGCTCGCCTGGGGGACGTGCGGGACGCACAGATACGCAGTATTTT. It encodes CASSSPGGRAGRTDTQYF.